This entry concerns a single T cell receptor beta chain. This clonotype was observed once. There is no known antigen for this receptor. Base qualities are not at hand, and no much larger clone is one base apart. Evidence from a single read is weak. There are 18 amino acids in the CDR3, from cysteine to phenylalanine inclusive. The kept DNA is CDR3 alone, 54 bases in frame from the first base. The germline V gene yields SGHDT for CDR1 and YYEEEE for CDR2. V is trimmed back by 4 bases and J by 4 bases, and the junction contains 13 bases that no gene match accounts for. High-throughput TCR beta sequencing profiled peripheral blood CD8+ and CD4+ T cells from healthy donors, Susac syndrome patients and multiple sclerosis patients. Recently defined diagnostic criteria for definite or probable disease were met by the Susac syndrome patients. Bulk CD8+ and CD4+ T cells were purified magnetically by negative isolation, whereas CD8+ TEMRA cells were enriched by FACS. Blood was drawn into EDTA tubes, processed within 24 hours, and PBMCs were isolated by density gradient centrifugation. PBMCs destined for TCR sequencing were cryopreserved in liquid nitrogen and later thawed in a 37 °C water bath. The sorted or isolated CD4+, CD8+ and CD8+ TEMRA cells reached a purity of at least 90%.

The data derive from a study of CD8 T cells in Susac syndrome (dated by TCRdb to about 2019). Regarding the complete study: Of the Susac syndrome patients who were sequenced, roughly 6 had clinically active disease and fewer than ten were in clinical remission. Repertoire sequencing was used to test whether CD8+ T cell activation and differentiation in Susac syndrome was antigen driven. Clonality of the CD8+ T cell repertoire was compared between roughly twelve healthy donors, approximately 14 Susac syndrome patients and around 16 multiple sclerosis patients. At blood withdrawal, Susac syndrome patients were therapy-naive, treated with corticosteroids (with IVIg additionally given to some), or treated with IVIg alone.

The study at large found these results: Clonal expansion was seen in Susac syndrome CD8+ repertoires, peaking in CD8+ TEMRA cells and being greater in clinically active patients than in remitting ones. In the total CD8+ and CD8+ TEMRA repertoires, about 16 and five Susac-specific public clones, respectively, were identified. The number of individuals in the TCR sequencing and HLA analysis was acknowledged as relatively small.

RNA was extracted using the RNeasy kit, and 0.5 to 1 microgram was reverse transcribed with random hexamers. TCR beta CDR3 regions were amplified with the immunoSEQ multiplex PCR assay covering 54 Vbeta and 13 Jbeta segments. Bias from PCR amplification was corrected by using a synthetic template baseline for primer optimization and for computational correction. The original pipeline was this. Reads were annotated to V, D and J genes per IMGT and analyzed with immunoSEQ Analyzer, keeping only productive sequences. Clonality was computed as one minus Shannon entropy normalized by log2 of the number of productive unique sequences. Public and private clones were assessed among the 100 most prevalent clones of each patient and control. Clones were defined as Susac-specific if absent from the healthy and MS cohorts, from around 1,000 published viral clones and from other ImmuneACCESS disease sequences. TCRdb passed the public sequencing reads through fastp at Q25 and MiXCR, retaining productive beta sequences. Each CDR3 protein appears once, grouped with its most common genes and DNA. V and J calls and clone size were set by TCRdb, not the authors. A total of about 75,000 distinct CDR3 sequences appear in this sample, roughly 94% of them only once. The top ten constitute about 0.47% of the sample.

The sequenced sample consisted of CD8+ T cells from PBMCs. The chain joins TRBV5-6 to TRBJ2-2, with 10 bases in between that match TRBD1. This receptor was taken from a human donor with Susac syndrome. The sequence in DNA is TGTGCCAGCAGCCCCACCGGGACAGGGGAATTTCTCACCGGGGAGCTGTTTTTT. This encodes CASSPTGTGEFLTGELFF.